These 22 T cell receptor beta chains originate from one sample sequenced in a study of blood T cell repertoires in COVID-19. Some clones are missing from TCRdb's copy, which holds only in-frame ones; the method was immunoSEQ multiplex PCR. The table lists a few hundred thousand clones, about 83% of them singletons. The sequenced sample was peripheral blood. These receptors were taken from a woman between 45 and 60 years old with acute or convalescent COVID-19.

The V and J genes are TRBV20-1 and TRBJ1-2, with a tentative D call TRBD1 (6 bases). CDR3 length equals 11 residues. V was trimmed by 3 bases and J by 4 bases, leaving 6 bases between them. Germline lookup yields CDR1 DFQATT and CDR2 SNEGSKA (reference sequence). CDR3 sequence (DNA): TGCAGTGCTAGGGACAGCTATGGCTACACCTTC. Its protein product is CSARDSYGYTF.

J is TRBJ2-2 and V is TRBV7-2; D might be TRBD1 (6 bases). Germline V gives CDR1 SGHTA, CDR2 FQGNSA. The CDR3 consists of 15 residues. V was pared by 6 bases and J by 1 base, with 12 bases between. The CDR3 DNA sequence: TGTGCCAGCAGACCCGGGACAATGAACACCGGGGAGCTGTTTTTT. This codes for CASRPGTMNTGELFF. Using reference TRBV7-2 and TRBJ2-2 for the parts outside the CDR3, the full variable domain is GAGVSQSPSNKVTEKGKDVELRCDPISGHTALYWYRQSLGQGLEFLIYFQGNSAPDKSGLPSDRFSAERTGGSVSTLTIQRTQQEDSAVYLCASRPGTMNTGELFFGEGSRLTVL.

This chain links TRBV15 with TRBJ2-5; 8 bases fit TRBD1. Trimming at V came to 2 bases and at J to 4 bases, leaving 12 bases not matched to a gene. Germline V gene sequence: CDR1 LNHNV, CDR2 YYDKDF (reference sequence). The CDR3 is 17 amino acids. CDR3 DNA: TGTGCCACCAGCAGAAGGACAGGGAGTGGAGTTGGAGAGACCCAGTACTTC. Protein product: CATSRRTGSGVGETQYF.

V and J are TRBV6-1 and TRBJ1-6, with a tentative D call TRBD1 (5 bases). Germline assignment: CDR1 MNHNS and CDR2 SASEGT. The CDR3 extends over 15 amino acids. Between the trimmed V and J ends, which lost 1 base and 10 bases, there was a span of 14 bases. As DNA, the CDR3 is TGTGCCAGCAGTGAAGTCCAGGGAATCCGATCACCCCTCCACTTT. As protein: CASSEVQGIRSPLHF.

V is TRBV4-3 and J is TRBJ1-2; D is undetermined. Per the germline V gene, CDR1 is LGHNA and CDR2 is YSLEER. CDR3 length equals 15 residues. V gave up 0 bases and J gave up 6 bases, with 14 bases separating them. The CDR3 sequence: CASSQDRALVHGYTF. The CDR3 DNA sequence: TGCGCCAGCAGCCAAGATCGAGCCCTCGTCCATGGCTACACCTTC.

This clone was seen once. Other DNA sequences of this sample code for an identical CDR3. CDR3 coding DNA: TGTGCCAGCAGCTTACCGACAGGGGCAGAGACCCAGTACTTC. This gives the protein CASSLPTGAETQYF. The chain is built from TRBV7-2 and TRBJ2-5; 8 bases map to TRBD1. The CDR3 is made up of 14 amino acids. With 2 bases clipped from V and 4 bases from J, the junction kept 3 bases outside the gene matches. CDR1 SGHTA and CDR2 FQGNSA come from the germline V gene.

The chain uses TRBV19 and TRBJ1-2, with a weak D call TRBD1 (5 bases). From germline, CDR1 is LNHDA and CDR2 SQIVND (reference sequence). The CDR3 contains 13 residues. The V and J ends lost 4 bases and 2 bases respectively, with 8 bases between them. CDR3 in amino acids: CASSKDINYGYTF. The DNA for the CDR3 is TGTGCCAGTAGTAAGGACATAAACTATGGCTACACCTTC.

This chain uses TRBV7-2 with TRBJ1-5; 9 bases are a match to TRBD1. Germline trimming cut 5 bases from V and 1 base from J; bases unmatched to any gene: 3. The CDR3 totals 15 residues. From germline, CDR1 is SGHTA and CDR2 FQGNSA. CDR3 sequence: CASSRTGGSNQPQHF. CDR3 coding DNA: TGTGCCAGCAGCAGAACAGGGGGCAGCAATCAGCCCCAGCATTTT.

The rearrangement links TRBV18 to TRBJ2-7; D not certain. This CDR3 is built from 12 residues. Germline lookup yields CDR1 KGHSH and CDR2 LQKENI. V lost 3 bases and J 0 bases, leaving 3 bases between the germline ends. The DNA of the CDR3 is TGTGCCAGCTCACCCTACTCCTACGAGCAGTACTTC. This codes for CASSPYSYEQYF.

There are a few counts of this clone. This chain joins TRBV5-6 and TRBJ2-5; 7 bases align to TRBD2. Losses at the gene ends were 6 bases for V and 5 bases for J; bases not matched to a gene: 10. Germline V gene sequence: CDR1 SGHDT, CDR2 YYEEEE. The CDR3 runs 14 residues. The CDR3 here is CASNNPGGMETQYF. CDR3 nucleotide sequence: TGTGCCAGCAACAACCCCGGGGGGATGGAGACCCAGTACTTC.

CDR3 bases: TGCGCCAGCGCCCCTGCGCCCCTCTACGAGCAGTACTTC. As protein: CASAPAPLYEQYF. This sequence joins TRBV5-1 and TRBJ2-7; no reliable D call. Germline V gene lookup returns CDR1 SGHRS and CDR2 YFSETQ. CDR3 length: 13 residues. V shed 7 bases and J shed 3 bases, with 14 bases lying between them.

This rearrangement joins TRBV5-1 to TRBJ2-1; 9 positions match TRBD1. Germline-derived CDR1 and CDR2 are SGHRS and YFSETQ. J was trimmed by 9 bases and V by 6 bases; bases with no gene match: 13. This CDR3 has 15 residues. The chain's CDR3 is CASKQGAQAYSEQFF. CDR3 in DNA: TGCGCCAGCAAACAGGGGGCCCAAGCTTATAGTGAGCAGTTCTTC. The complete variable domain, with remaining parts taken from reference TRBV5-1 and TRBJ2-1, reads KAGVTQTPRYLIKTRGQQVTLSCSPISGHRSVSWYQQTPGQGLQFLFEYFSETQRNKGNFPGRFSGRQFSNSRSEMNVSTLELGDSALYLCASKQGAQAYSEQFFGPGTRLTVL.

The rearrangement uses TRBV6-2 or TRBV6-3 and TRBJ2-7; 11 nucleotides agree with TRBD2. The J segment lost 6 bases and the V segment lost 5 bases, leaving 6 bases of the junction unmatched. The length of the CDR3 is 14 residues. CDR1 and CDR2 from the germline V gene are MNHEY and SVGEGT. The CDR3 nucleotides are TGTGCCAGCAGTCGCGGGCTAGCGGGAGGCGAGCAGTACTTC. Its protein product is CASSRGLAGGEQYF.

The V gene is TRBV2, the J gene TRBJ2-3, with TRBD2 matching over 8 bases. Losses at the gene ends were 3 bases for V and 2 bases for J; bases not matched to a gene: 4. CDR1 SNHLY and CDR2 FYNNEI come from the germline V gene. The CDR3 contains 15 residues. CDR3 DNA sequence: TGTGCCAGCAGTGATAACGGGGGGGACACAGATACGCAGTATTTT. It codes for CASSDNGGDTDTQYF.

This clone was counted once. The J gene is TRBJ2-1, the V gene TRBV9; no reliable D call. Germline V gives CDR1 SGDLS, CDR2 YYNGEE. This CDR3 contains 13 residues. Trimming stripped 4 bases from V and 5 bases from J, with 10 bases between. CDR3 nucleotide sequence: TGTGCCAGCAGCTTTCGACTCCACAATGAGCAGTTCTTC. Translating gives CASSFRLHNEQFF.

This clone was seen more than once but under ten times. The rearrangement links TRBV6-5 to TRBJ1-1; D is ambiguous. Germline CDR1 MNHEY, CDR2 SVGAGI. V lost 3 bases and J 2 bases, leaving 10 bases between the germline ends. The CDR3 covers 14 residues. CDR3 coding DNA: TGTGCCAGCAGTTATGTTGCGGGTAACACTGAAGCTTTCTTT. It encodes CASSYVAGNTEAFF.

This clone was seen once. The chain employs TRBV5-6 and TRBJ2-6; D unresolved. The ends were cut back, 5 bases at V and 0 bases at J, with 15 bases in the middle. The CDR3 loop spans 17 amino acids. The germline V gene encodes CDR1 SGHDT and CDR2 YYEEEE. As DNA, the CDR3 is TGTGCCAGCAGACCAAACCGACTGTACTCTGGGGCCAACGTCCTGACTTTC. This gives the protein CASRPNRLYSGANVLTF.

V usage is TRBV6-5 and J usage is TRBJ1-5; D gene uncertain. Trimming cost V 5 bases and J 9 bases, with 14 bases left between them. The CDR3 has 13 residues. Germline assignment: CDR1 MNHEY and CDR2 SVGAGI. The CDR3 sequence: CASSHDTRWPQHF. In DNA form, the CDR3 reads TGTGCCAGCAGTCACGACACCCGGTGGCCCCAGCATTTT.

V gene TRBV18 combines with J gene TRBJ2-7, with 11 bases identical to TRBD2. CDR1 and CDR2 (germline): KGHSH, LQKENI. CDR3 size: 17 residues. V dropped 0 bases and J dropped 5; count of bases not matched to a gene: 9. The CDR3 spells CASSPPEVTSGSNEQYF. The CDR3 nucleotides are TGTGCCAGCTCACCACCTGAAGTTACTAGCGGGAGCAACGAGCAGTACTTC.

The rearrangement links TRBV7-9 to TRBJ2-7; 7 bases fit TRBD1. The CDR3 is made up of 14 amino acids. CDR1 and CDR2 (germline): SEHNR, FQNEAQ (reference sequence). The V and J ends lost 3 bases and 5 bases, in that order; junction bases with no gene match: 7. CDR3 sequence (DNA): TGTGCCAGCAGCTTGGGACAGAGCAACCACGAGCAGTACGTC. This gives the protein CASSLGQSNHEQYV.

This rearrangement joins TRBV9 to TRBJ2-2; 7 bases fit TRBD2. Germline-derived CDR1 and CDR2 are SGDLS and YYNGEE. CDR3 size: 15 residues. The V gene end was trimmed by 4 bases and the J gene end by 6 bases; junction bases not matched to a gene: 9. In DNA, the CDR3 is TGTGCCAGCAGCCCCGAGAGAGCGGGGCCCGGGGAGCTGTTTTTT. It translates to CASSPERAGPGELFF.

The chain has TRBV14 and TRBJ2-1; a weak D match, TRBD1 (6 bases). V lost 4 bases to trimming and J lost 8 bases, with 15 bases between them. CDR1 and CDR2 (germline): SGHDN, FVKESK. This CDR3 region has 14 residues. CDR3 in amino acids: CASSRQASYDEQFF. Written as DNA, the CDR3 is TGTGCCAGCAGCCGACAGGCGTCTTACGATGAGCAGTTCTTC.